A selection of T cell receptor beta chains follows, all from one sample in a study of T cell responses to AZD1222 COVID-19 vaccine. Assay used: immunoSEQ multiplex PCR; TCRdb lists only in-frame clones, some missing. The table includes roughly 130,000 clones, about 90% detected once. The material sequenced was peripheral blood, taken on day 0 of AZD1222 vaccination. The receptors stem from an adult in good health. The CDR3 runs from the conserved cysteine through the conserved F or W. D genes are given only for firm matches. Where a row states a size, it is once, few, many or the class of an expanded clone; other rows omit it.

j_gene: TRBJ1-2; abundance: -; d_gene: -; v_gene: TRBV2; CDR3nt: TGTGCCAGCAGTGAAGGGACAGAAATAAATGGCTACACCTTC; CDR3aa: CASSEGTEINGYTF
j_gene: TRBJ1-2; abundance: -; d_gene: -; v_gene: TRBV11-2; CDR3nt: TGTGCCAGCAGCTTAGAGATTGCAGGTTCCTATGGCTACACCTTC; CDR3aa: CASSLEIAGSYGYTF
j_gene: TRBJ2-1; abundance: -; d_gene: -; v_gene: TRBV12-5; CDR3nt: TGTGCTAGTGGGCCCCGCGACGGCGAGCAGTTCTTC; CDR3aa: CASGPRDGEQFF
j_gene: TRBJ1-1; abundance: -; d_gene: -; v_gene: TRBV5-6; CDR3nt: TGTGCCAGCAGCTTGCTTCAAATGAACACTGAAGCTTTCTTT; CDR3aa: CASSLLQMNTEAFF
j_gene: TRBJ2-1; abundance: -; d_gene: TRBD2; v_gene: TRBV10-2; CDR3nt: TGCGCCAGCCGGACTAGCGGGGGGACCAGCTCCTACAATGAGCAGTTCTTC; CDR3aa: CASRTSGGTSSYNEQFF
j_gene: TRBJ2-5; abundance: -; d_gene: TRBD2; v_gene: TRBV5-4; CDR3nt: TGTGCCAGCAGCCCTACAGCGGGGGGGACCCAGTACTTC; CDR3aa: CASSPTAGGTQYF
j_gene: TRBJ1-5; abundance: -; d_gene: -; v_gene: TRBV24-1; CDR3nt: TGTGCCACCAGTGATTTGCCAGGGGAGCCCCAGCATTTT; CDR3aa: CATSDLPGEPQHF
j_gene: TRBJ1-5; abundance: -; d_gene: TRBD1; v_gene: TRBV19; CDR3nt: TGTGCCAGTAGTATGGGCGGCCAGGGGGTTCAGCCCCAGCATTTT; CDR3aa: CASSMGGQGVQPQHF
j_gene: TRBJ2-7; abundance: -; d_gene: -; v_gene: TRBV10-3; CDR3nt: TGTGCCATCAGTGAACCTCCTAGGGGTAGCGACGAGCAGTACTTC; CDR3aa: CAISEPPRGSDEQYF
j_gene: TRBJ1-1; abundance: few; d_gene: -; v_gene: TRBV2; CDR3nt: TGTGCCAGCAGACGTGACTCTTCGGAGAACACTGAAGCTTTCTTT; CDR3aa: CASRRDSSENTEAFF
j_gene: TRBJ2-5; abundance: -; d_gene: -; v_gene: TRBV27; CDR3nt: TGTGCCAGCAGCCAGGGCTTTTGGGAGACCCAGTACTTC; CDR3aa: CASSQGFWETQYF
j_gene: TRBJ2-1; abundance: -; d_gene: -; v_gene: TRBV28; CDR3nt: TGTGCCAGCAGTCCCCTCTGGGATGAGCAGTTCTTC; CDR3aa: CASSPLWDEQFF
j_gene: TRBJ1-2; abundance: -; d_gene: TRBD1; v_gene: TRBV28; CDR3nt: TGTGCCAGCAGTTTCGGTACAGGGGCACGGGATGGCTACACCTTC; CDR3aa: CASSFGTGARDGYTF
j_gene: TRBJ2-3; abundance: -; d_gene: TRBD2; v_gene: TRBV5-4; CDR3nt: TGTGCCAGCAGCCCAACCTCGGGACTAGCTAGTTCAGATACGCAGTATTTT; CDR3aa: CASSPTSGLASSDTQYF
j_gene: TRBJ1-2; abundance: -; d_gene: TRBD1; v_gene: TRBV18; CDR3nt: TGTGCCAGCTCTACGTCGACGGGACAGGGAGAGGGCTACACCTTC; CDR3aa: CASSTSTGQGEGYTF
j_gene: TRBJ2-7; abundance: -; d_gene: TRBD1; v_gene: TRBV5-1; CDR3nt: TGCGCCAGCAGCTCGACCGGACAGGGAAGGGAGCAGTACTTC; CDR3aa: CASSSTGQGREQYF
j_gene: TRBJ1-3; abundance: -; d_gene: -; v_gene: TRBV9; CDR3nt: TGTGCCAGCAGCGTAGAGGGGTTGGTTGGAAACACCATATATTTT; CDR3aa: CASSVEGLVGNTIYF
j_gene: TRBJ2-3; abundance: once; d_gene: TRBD1; v_gene: TRBV5-1; CDR3nt: TGCGCCAGCAGCATGGACAGGGCGCACACAGATACGCAGTATTTT; CDR3aa: CASSMDRAHTDTQYF
j_gene: TRBJ1-2; abundance: -; d_gene: -; v_gene: TRBV15; CDR3nt: TGTGCCACCAGCAGAGATGCGGTAGCTAACTATGGCTACACCTTC; CDR3aa: CATSRDAVANYGYTF
j_gene: TRBJ1-5; abundance: -; d_gene: -; v_gene: TRBV29-1; CDR3nt: TGCAGCGTTGTTCAGGGCTCGGAGCCCCAGCATTTT; CDR3aa: CSVVQGSEPQHF
j_gene: TRBJ2-7; abundance: -; d_gene: -; v_gene: TRBV28; CDR3nt: TGTGCCACCGGAGGTGTGAGAAACGAGCAGTACTTC; CDR3aa: CATGGVRNEQYF
j_gene: TRBJ1-1; abundance: -; d_gene: -; v_gene: TRBV18; CDR3nt: TGTGCCAGCTCACCCGGGCGGCAGATGAACACTGAAGCTTTCTTT; CDR3aa: CASSPGRQMNTEAFF
j_gene: TRBJ1-5; abundance: -; d_gene: TRBD1; v_gene: TRBV5-1; CDR3nt: TGCGCCAGCAGCTTGGCGGGACAGGGAAACCAGCCCCAGCATTTT; CDR3aa: CASSLAGQGNQPQHF
j_gene: TRBJ1-2; abundance: -; d_gene: -; v_gene: TRBV5-5; CDR3nt: TGTGCCAGCAGCTTGGCGGTCAATCACTATGGCTACACCTTC; CDR3aa: CASSLAVNHYGYTF
j_gene: TRBJ2-2; abundance: -; d_gene: TRBD1; v_gene: TRBV19; CDR3nt: TGTGCCAGTAGTCCAGACAGGGGCACCGGGGAGCTGTTTTTT; CDR3aa: CASSPDRGTGELFF
j_gene: TRBJ2-7; abundance: once; d_gene: TRBD1; v_gene: TRBV5-5; CDR3nt: TGTGCCAGCAGCTTGTGGGACAGGGGCGACTACGAGCAGTACTTC; CDR3aa: CASSLWDRGDYEQYF
j_gene: TRBJ1-1; abundance: -; d_gene: TRBD1; v_gene: TRBV7-2; CDR3nt: TGTGCCAGCAGCCGGGATCGGCAGGGGGGAGCTTTCTTT; CDR3aa: CASSRDRQGGAFF
j_gene: TRBJ1-1; abundance: -; d_gene: -; v_gene: TRBV6-5; CDR3nt: TGTGCCAGCAATAACCCCGTCACTGAAGCTTTCTTT; CDR3aa: CASNNPVTEAFF
j_gene: TRBJ2-7; abundance: -; d_gene: TRBD1; v_gene: TRBV18; CDR3nt: TGTGCCAGCTCAAAAACTATCGGTGGACAGGGGGTTTCCGAGCAGTACTTC; CDR3aa: CASSKTIGGQGVSEQYF
j_gene: TRBJ1-3; abundance: -; d_gene: -; v_gene: TRBV29-1; CDR3nt: TGCAGCGTTGAGACCTCTGGAAACACCATATATTTT; CDR3aa: CSVETSGNTIYF
j_gene: TRBJ1-5; abundance: few; d_gene: -; v_gene: TRBV7-2; CDR3nt: TGTGCCAGCAGTAAACAGGGTAGCAATCAGCCCCAGCATTTT; CDR3aa: CASSKQGSNQPQHF
j_gene: TRBJ2-1; abundance: -; d_gene: -; v_gene: TRBV11-3; CDR3nt: TGTGCCAGCAGCCGGGGCCATGACAATGAGCAGTTCTTC; CDR3aa: CASSRGHDNEQFF
j_gene: TRBJ1-1; abundance: -; d_gene: -; v_gene: TRBV12-3/TRBV12-4; CDR3nt: TGTGCCAGCAGTTTAGCCCTACCTGAAGCTTTCTTT; CDR3aa: CASSLALPEAFF
j_gene: TRBJ1-3; abundance: -; d_gene: TRBD1; v_gene: TRBV4-1; CDR3nt: TGCGCCAGCAGCGACCAACAGGGGCGAAACACCATATATTTT; CDR3aa: CASSDQQGRNTIYF
j_gene: TRBJ1-2; abundance: -; d_gene: TRBD1; v_gene: TRBV10-3; CDR3nt: TGTGCCATCAGTGAAAGGGACAGGGGTTGGGGCTACACCTTC; CDR3aa: CAISERDRGWGYTF
j_gene: TRBJ2-1; abundance: -; d_gene: -; v_gene: TRBV29-1; CDR3nt: TGCAGCGTCGGAAGTGGGCAGTTCTTC; CDR3aa: CSVGSGQFF
j_gene: TRBJ1-1; abundance: -; d_gene: -; v_gene: TRBV18; CDR3nt: TGTGCCAGCTCACCAGGGCAGGGGCGACGCGGCACTGAAGCTTTCTTT; CDR3aa: CASSPGQGRRGTEAFF
j_gene: TRBJ1-5; abundance: -; d_gene: -; v_gene: TRBV19; CDR3nt: TGTGCCAGTAGTTTGGGGAAGGGGGAGGCGAATAGCCTCAATCAGCCCCAGCATTTT; CDR3aa: CASSLGKGEANSLNQPQHF
j_gene: TRBJ1-2; abundance: once; d_gene: -; v_gene: TRBV19; CDR3nt: TGTGCCAGTAGTATGTCCTTCCTCCTAAACTATGGCTACACCTTC; CDR3aa: CASSMSFLLNYGYTF
j_gene: TRBJ2-7; abundance: -; d_gene: -; v_gene: TRBV11-2; CDR3nt: TGTGCCAGCAGCTTAGAGGTAACCCCATCGTACGAGCAGTACTTC; CDR3aa: CASSLEVTPSYEQYF
j_gene: TRBJ2-3; abundance: -; d_gene: TRBD1; v_gene: TRBV29-1; CDR3nt: TGCAGCGTACAAACACAGGGGCAAGCAGATACGCAGTATTTT; CDR3aa: CSVQTQGQADTQYF
j_gene: TRBJ2-7; abundance: once; d_gene: -; v_gene: TRBV5-1; CDR3nt: TGCGCCAGCAGCTTGGGGACAACTCCATCCTACGAGCAGTACTTC; CDR3aa: CASSLGTTPSYEQYF